What follows are 3 T cell receptor beta chains derived from one specimen sequenced in a study of CD8 T cells in ankylosing spondylitis. TCRdb re-analysed the 5' RACE reads in MiXCR, keeping a single row per CDR3 protein. The sample gives roughly 250,000 distinct CDR3 sequences, approximately 10% of which show up once; about 2.5% is in the top ten. Sequenced sample: blood, either unsorted or a sorted T cell fraction (not recorded which). Every receptor here comes from a male donor with ankylosing spondylitis or in good health (not recorded which).

In this sample, this clonotype turned up many times. This sequence joins TRBV10-3 and TRBJ2-2, with TRBD1 matching over 9 bases. This CDR3 contains 14 residues. V dropped 6 bases and J dropped 7; count of bases not matched to a gene: 6. From germline, CDR1 is ENHRY and CDR2 SYGVKD. The CDR3 region is CAIRGRQGDGELFF. DNA of the CDR3: TGTGCCATCAGGGGGAGACAGGGGGACGGGGAGCTGTTTTTT.

This clonotype has a count of ten or more. V is TRBV20-1 and J is TRBJ2-1, with TRBD2 identical over 9 bases. The CDR3 is 12 residues long. Trimming removed 7 bases from V and 5 bases from J; junction bases left unmatched: 3. Per the germline V gene, CDR1 is DFQATT and CDR2 is SNEGSKA (reference sequence). CDR3 sequence: CSVTSGDNEQFF. CDR3 nucleotides: TGCAGTGTGACTAGCGGAGACAATGAGCAGTTCTTC.

Ten or more counts support this clonotype. J is TRBJ2-5 and V is TRBV20-1; 7 positions agree with TRBD2. The germline V gene has CDR1 DFQATT and CDR2 SNEGSKA (reference sequence). The CDR3 runs to 17 residues. After removal of 0 bases from V and 2 bases from J, the junction contained 12 bases not matched to a gene. CDR3 coding DNA: TGCAGTGCTAGAGATTGGGGGATAGCGGGCATTCAAGAGACCCAGTACTTC. It codes for CSARDWGIAGIQETQYF.